This TCR beta chain originates from a study of regulatory T cells in long-lasting Graves disease. Trimming removed 2 bases at V and 2 bases at J, with 16 bases between. Germline V gene sequence: CDR1 SGHRS, CDR2 YFSETQ. The CDR3 extends over 16 amino acids. Time point of the sample: newly diagnosed GD, antithyroid drugs for less than 3 months. The TCR library used RNA extracted from PBMCs. Arm-PCR of CDR3 regions with iRepertoire HTBI primers generated TCR beta libraries. Methods used by the authors: Identification across samples found fewer than 65 TRBV and around 15 TRBJ segments. TCRdb reprocessed the multiplex PCR reads via MiXCR and lists one record per CDR3 protein. These V and J calls rely on TCRdb rather than the paper's analysis. The sample includes about 400,000 distinct CDR3 sequences, 15% to 20% of them seen just once. The sample was also linked to a second study, of T cells in Graves' hyperthyroidism and ophthalmopathy.

The sequence came from a woman aged 18-30 years with Graves disease. The sequences come from peripheral blood mononuclear cells (PBMCs), collected at new diagnosis, from a patient treated with antithyroid drugs. This chain uses TRBV5-1 with TRBJ2-5; D is unresolved. The CDR3 DNA sequence: TGCGCCAGCAGCTTAGACGCGTCTGCAGGACAAGAGACCCAGTACTTC. Protein product: CASSLDASAGQETQYF. Drawing the rest from reference TRBV5-1 and TRBJ2-5, the complete variable domain is KAGVTQTPRYLIKTRGQQVTLSCSPISGHRSVSWYQQTPGQGLQFLFEYFSETQRNKGNFPGRFSGRQFSNSRSEMNVSTLELGDSALYLCASSLDASAGQETQYFGPGTRLLVL.